Described below is a single T cell receptor beta chain sequence and its context. Its target is unknown. The table came from immunoSEQ multiplex PCR; TCRdb's copy has only in-frame clones and leaves some out. This table holds 100,000 to 120,000 clones, about 87% found once. The sample originates from a study of T cell responses to AZD1222 COVID-19 vaccine. Study findings and constraints: Of the AZD1222 recipients, only 5 or 6 were seropositive at baseline.

Germline V gene lookup returns CDR1 MNHEY and CDR2 SMNVEV (reference sequence). The CDR3 covers 15 residues. Trimming at V came to 5 bases and at J to 4 bases, leaving 5 bases not matched to a gene. This specimen was peripheral blood, taken on day 0 of AZD1222 vaccination. The clonotype comes from an adult in good health. The genes are TRBV27 and TRBJ1-6, with 7 positions matching TRBD1. The CDR3, as DNA: TGTGCCAGCAGTCAAACAGGGGTTTATAATTCACCCCTCCACTTT. Protein: CASSQTGVYNSPLHF.